The source of this TCR beta chain is a study of T cells in Graves' hyperthyroidism and ophthalmopathy. CDR1 and CDR2 from the germline V gene are LNHDA and SQIVND (reference sequence). The V end lost 4 bases, the J end lost 5 bases, and 9 bases lay between the germline ends. The CDR3 spans 13 residues. From RNA transcripts, TCR beta CDR3 regions were amplified. The HTBI primer set was used in a first-round RT-PCR of the TCR CDR3. TCRdb used MiXCR to reprocess the multiplex PCR reads, holding one entry per CDR3 protein. The sample includes some 620,000 distinct CDR3 sequences, roughly 17% seen only once; the top ten take approximately 3.8%.

Input material: blood. V usage is TRBV19 and J usage is TRBJ1-5; D not resolved. The TCR originated in a woman in her thirties with Graves' hyperthyroidism. DNA of the CDR3: TGTGCCAGTAGTACATTTTTGGATCAGCCCCAGCATTTT. It encodes CASSTFLDQPQHF.